What follows describes a single T cell receptor (beta chain). This clonotype occurred a few times. Its antigen is currently not known. Base qualities are not provided; no much larger clone lies one nucleotide away. Stable Graves' hyperthyroidism was defined as the absence of progression to ophthalmopathy over 18 months of follow-up. Hyperthyroidism patients were aged 18 to 65 years and newly diagnosed, with disease duration of less than 2 months. Exclusion was applied to patients with uncontrolled infections, other autoimmune diseases, pregnancy or lactation. Clinical symptoms, serum thyroxine and TRAb, thyroid ultrasound, and orbital computed tomography formed the basis for the diagnoses. PBMCs were separated from approximately 10 ml of fresh peripheral blood using Ficoll-Paque density gradient centrifugation. Trizol reagent was used to extract total RNA, and RNA quality was then checked on an Agilent 2100 Bioanalyzer.

Spanning cysteine to phenylalanine, the CDR3 consists of 17 amino acids. The kept DNA is CDR3 alone, 51 bases in frame from the first base. CDR1 MGHDK and CDR2 SYGVNS were looked up in the germline V gene. Compared with germline, V lacks 0 bases and J lacks 1 base; bases without a gene match: 6. This specimen comes from a study of T cells in Graves' hyperthyroidism and ophthalmopathy (dated 2019 in TCRdb). For context, the study as a whole: Peripheral blood samples were taken at the time of initial diagnosis, prior to any treatment. To identify TCR V-J signatures that set the groups apart, the researchers used a discovery cohort of 90 to 100 patients, made up of 43 with Graves' ophthalmopathy and 55 to 65 with stable Graves' hyperthyroidism. An independent validation cohort of under 20 hyperthyroidism patients and some 15 patients who later progressed to ophthalmopathy tested prospective prediction of ophthalmopathy. For training and testing, the 100 or so patients in the discovery cohort were randomly divided in a 7:3 ratio. Thyroid tissue and blood T-cell repertoires from six Graves' hyperthyroidism patients were also compared in the study. Following sampling, methimazole starting at 30 mg daily was given to hyperthyroidism patients, and high-dose intravenous methylprednisolone was given to ophthalmopathy patients. TCR Vbeta CDR3 sequencing of 120 to 150 peripheral blood samples (about 45 ophthalmopathy, under 80 hyperthyroidism and approximately 17 progressor patients) is reported in the paper.

TCR beta CDR3 regions were amplified from RNA transcripts. The first round of RT-PCR for the TCR CDR3 was performed with the HTBI primer set and the Qiagen OneStep RT-PCR kit. Libraries were constructed in a second round of multiplex PCR, after which size selection and purification were carried out. Sequencing of the libraries was done on an Illumina HiSeq2000 using paired-end 100 bp reads. Per the authors' processing: SOAPnuke was used to process the raw data, throwing out any read that contained adapters or uncalled bases, had a mean Phred below 15, or lacked an exact constant-primer or identifier match. COPE v1.2.5 was used to merge the high-quality paired reads, and each unique nucleotide sequence was defined as a clonotype. MiTCR v1.1 was used to align the clonotypes against IMGT TRBV, TRBD and TRBJ reference segments. Only V-J combinations with frequency above 0.0001, covering 99% to 99.2% of repertoires, were analysed. A TCS score was defined as the ratio between F50 (clonal expansion) and ExV (chaos), using BLOSUM62-based TCRdist between CDR3 peptides within each V-J. Welch's t-statistics and random forest reduced around 520 V-J features to 13, which were used in a naive Bayes classifier (R e1071). TCRdb's own reprocessing of the public reads used fastp at Q25 and MiXCR and kept productive beta chains. CDR3 protein duplicates are merged, each entry listing the most common genes and DNA. These V and J calls originate from TCRdb's pipeline instead of the authors' own analysis. Within this sample are about 500,000 distinct CDR3 sequences, with roughly 14% of them counted one time only. Over 15% of the sample lies in the top ten.

Study-level results and caveats: In validation, progression to ophthalmopathy was predicted by the model with 70.59% sensitivity and around 76% specificity, a median of roughly 6 months before onset. Sample size was not statistically predetermined, and blinding of investigators to group allocation was not performed. A 13 V-J signature model separated ophthalmopathy from stable hyperthyroidism, with about 90% sensitivity and roughly 81% specificity in cross-validation and 80%/75% in testing. Blood samples also contained most of the expanded thyroid clonotypes (frequency above 0.001), which suggests that blood repertoires may reflect thyroid immune responses.

The clonotype was recovered from a woman aged 18-35 years with Graves' hyperthyroidism. Rearrangement joined TRBV25-1 to TRBJ2-7, with 10 bases matching TRBD2. Source material: blood. This receptor has the CDR3 CASSEYSGRAKSYEQYF. The nucleotide sequence is given as TGTGCCAGCAGTGAATACAGCGGGAGGGCCAAATCCTACGAGCAGTACTTC.